The entry that follows covers one T cell receptor (beta chain) sequence. Its target antigen remains unknown. No clone much larger than this one lies a single base away; base qualities are absent. TCR CDR3 regions were amplified from genomic DNA by multiplex PCR using the deep immunoSEQ assay. For each cell subset, the extracted genomic DNA was distributed evenly across all wells of several immunoSEQ 96-well plates, and each plate served as one replicate. For sorted subsets, each replicate PCR was loaded with approximately 200 ng genomic DNA, equivalent to approximately 33,000 T cell genomes. The purified libraries were quantified using a Qubit 3.0 fluorometer, sized with a Bioanalyzer 2100, and then quantified again using the KAPA Library Quantification kit. A separate single-read 150-cycle Illumina NextSeq 550 flow cell was used to sequence each immunoSEQ 96-well plate. On the authors' methods: Because only junctional sequences without quality scores were contained in the immunoSEQ output, filtering matching that applied to full-length reads could not be performed. Sequences were annotated with PyIR, a Python wrapper for IgBLAST v1.9, using IMGT germline references to assign V/J genes and CDR3. Reads were removed for weak V/J assignments (E-value above 1e-6), missing CDR3, stop codons, out-of-frame junctions, or ambiguous translated residues. V3J clonotypes were defined as sequences sharing an identical inferred V gene, J gene, and CDR3 amino acid sequence. To compute the percentage overlap between repertoires, the number of shared unique clonotypes was divided by the size of the smaller repertoire. Richness of each repertoire was evaluated using RTK rarefaction, the Chao1 estimator, and Recon v2.1 estimates of unobserved clonotypes. OLGA was used to compute generation probabilities for all TCRbeta clonotypes that the gDNA method yielded from several donors. TCRdb carries this immuneACCESS record with in-frame sequences only. Its versions omit some clonotypes, under half of them owing to an unresolved V gene in the studies checked, with the rest unexplained. V and J calls and clone size follow that table, whereas D and trimming were derived from the DNA. This sample gives 2 million to 3 million clones in total; more than 80% of them show up just once. 0.13% to 0.15% of the sample lies in the top ten.

The source of the sample is a study of shared clonotypes between healthy human individuals (TCRdb year 2020). At the level of the whole study: A couple of women and three men aged 18 to 49 years were included in the cohort. For each donor, CD4 naive and CD4 memory were each run on three plates, CD8 naive on two plates, and CD8 memory on one plate. To estimate repertoire size and how much clonotype sharing occurs between individuals, the study deeply sequenced the blood TCR repertoires of about 5 healthy adults. To increase sequencing depth and limit assay-specific biases, TCR repertoire library preparation and sequencing were carried out by different laboratories using diverse techniques. Per donor, leukapheresis produced somewhere between about 0.85 and 9.5 billion PBMCs. What the work shows at the level of the full study, not this receptor alone: Compared with non-shared clonotypes, clonotypes shared by all four sorted-subset donors had higher generation probabilities. Approximately 5% of naive CD4, approximately 3.7% of naive CD8, roughly 2.5% of memory CD4, and around 0.4% of memory CD8 clonotypes were shared across several donors. Based on pairwise subsampling, the degree of clonotype sharing among donors was expected to be affected by sequencing depth. Rarefaction of sorted-subset datasets indicated incomplete sequencing despite the large sequencing depth. Sampling was restricted to blood, and TCR repertoires in tissues likely differ from the TCR repertoires found in blood. Naive subsets generally had larger estimated clonotype richness than memory subsets did. Because the study included only a small number of donors, the genetic and exposure-history diversity represented was limited.

Compared with germline, V lacks 0 bases and J lacks 7 bases; bases without a gene match: 13. The cysteine opens and the phenylalanine closes a CDR3 of 17 amino acids. Only CDR3 DNA remains: 51 bases, in frame from the first base. The germline V gene provides CDR1 LGHNA and CDR2 YSLEER. Donors were healthy HIV-negative adults with no recently reported acute infections or vaccinations. Every donor was a Caucasian adult residing in Nashville, Tennessee, USA. CD4+ T cells were enriched through magnetic negative selection, after which naive cells were positively selected on CD45RA and the remaining negative fraction served as the memory subset. Blood was collected by leukapheresis, and PBMCs were isolated by Ficoll-Histopaque density gradient centrifugation and then cryopreserved in liquid nitrogen vapor phase. Analytical flow cytometry was used to check the purity and quantity of every magnetically sorted T cell population. From each sorted fraction, genomic DNA was isolated and quantified by UV absorbance on a Nanodrop 2000c.

This TCR came from a young man in good health. Sequenced input: naive CD4+ T cells sorted from blood. The sample's cell subset or site label is to be understood as: CD45RA+ positively selected. The chain employs TRBV4-3 and TRBJ2-5, with TRBD2 matching 8 junction bases. The nucleotide sequence reads as follows: TGCGCCAGCAGCCAAGACCATACTAGCGGCCTCCAGGGGACCCAGTACTTC. Translated, it reads CASSQDHTSGLQGTQYF.